This T cell receptor (beta chain) was retrieved from a study of cytomegalovirus exposure and HLA in healthy donors. The study's findings and limits: The authors later found TCR association rates varying by HLA locus, with DRB1 most and HLA-C fewest. Most TCR sequences were seen very rarely across donors, but some public TCRs occurred in many. TCR beta chain V- and J-gene trimming was linked, in a later analysis, to a missense variant in DCLRE1C.

Unrecorded immune exposure was likely among donors, who were nominally healthy when sampled. The PCR used 60 Vbeta and 13 Jbeta primers. Libraries were prepared by immunoSEQ multiplex PCR; TCRdb keeps only in-frame clonotypes and omits some of them. Of about 190,000 clones listed, over 70% are singletons. Turning to this clone: Its antigen is unknown.

The CDR3 length is 14 residues. Trimming stripped 5 bases from V and 2 bases from J, with 12 bases between. CDR1 and CDR2 (germline): KGHSH, LQKENI. The receptor was isolated from a man aged 50 to 59 in good health and CMV-seronegative. Sequencing was done on a sample of PBMCs. J is TRBJ1-1 and V is TRBV18, with TRBD1 as a possible D gene (6 bases). The CDR3 DNA follows: TGTGCCAGCTCAGAAGGGGGGGGAAACACTGAAGCTTTCTTT. It translates to CASSEGGGNTEAFF.